This T cell receptor beta chain was identified in a study of OX40 agonist ivuxolimab in advanced cancers. About this clone: Its antigen remains unknown.

The repertoire was sequenced with immunoSEQ multiplex PCR; TCRdb's copy has only in-frame clones and lacks some. This table has some 51,000 clones, around nine tenths appearing once. After removal of 2 bases from V and 1 base from J, the junction contained 9 bases not matched to a gene. Per the germline V gene, CDR1 is SGHDN and CDR2 is FVKESK. There are 17 residues in the CDR3. Study-wide findings and caveats: Compared with CD4+, CD8+ T cells on average had more expanded clones.

The TCR sequence derives from an adult with an advanced solid tumor such as melanoma, head and neck, liver or kidney cancer. Sequences were derived from CD4+ or CD8+ T cells sorted from blood, sampled in a trial of the OX40 agonist ivuxolimab. The chain links TRBV14 to TRBJ2-5; 8 positions agree with TRBD1. CDR3 in amino acids: CASSQFPGQALQETQYF. The DNA for the CDR3 is TGTGCCAGCAGCCAATTCCCGGGACAGGCGCTCCAAGAGACCCAGTACTTC. The full variable domain, its missing parts supplied by reference TRBV14 and TRBJ2-5, is EAGVTQFPSHSVIEKGQTVTLRCDPISGHDNLYWYRRVMGKEIKFLLHFVKESKQDESGMPNNRFLAERTGGTYSTLKVQPAELEDSGVYFCASSQFPGQALQETQYFGPGTRLLVL.